These 14 T cell receptor beta chains came from one sample sequenced in a study of T-cell reconstitution after alpha-beta-depleted transplantation in children. A TCRbeta library incorporating unique molecular identifiers was prepared. TCRdb re-called the PCR reads with MiXCR, one entry per CDR3 protein. The sample carries about 280,000 distinct CDR3 sequences, more than 9% recorded once. The sequencing here drew on peripheral blood, taken 180 days after TCRalphabeta/CD19-depleted stem cell transplant. The receptors here all came from a male patient aged 2-9 years who had a stem cell transplant for chronic granulomatous disease, so the T cells may come from the graft donor.

This clonotype was seen repeatedly, ten times or more. The chain combines TRBV28 with TRBJ1-2; tentative D call: TRBD1 (5 bases). The CDR3 is made up of 13 amino acids. Trimming removed 5 bases from V and 0 bases from J, with 7 bases in between. Germline V gives CDR1 MDHEN, CDR2 SYDVKM. The CDR3 loop reads CASSLGPNYGYTF. DNA for the CDR3: TGTGCCAGCAGTCTGGGGCCTAACTATGGCTACACCTTC.

This clonotype was counted at least ten times. The V gene is TRBV20-1, the J gene TRBJ2-7; D possibly uses TRBD1 or TRBD2 (5 bases each). The V gene's germline CDR1 is DFQATT and CDR2 SNEGSKA (reference sequence). The CDR3 length is 17 residues. The V end was cut by 7 bases, the J end by 3 bases, with 28 bases between. The CDR3, as DNA: TGCAGTGGACTACCCAGATTGAGGTCAGGGTCTTTCTACGAGCAGTACTTC. It is translated as CSGLPRLRSGSFYEQYF.

This clonotype has a count of ten or more. This chain links TRBV29-1 with TRBJ1-3; D unclear. From germline, CDR1 is SQVTM and CDR2 ANQGSEA. CDR3 length: 14 amino acids. V lost 0 bases and J 0 bases, leaving 6 bases between the germline ends. The CDR3 nucleotides are TGCAGCGTTGAAGAGAAGGGCTCTGGAAACACCATATATTTT. This codes for CSVEEKGSGNTIYF.

The chain carries TRBV4-3 and TRBJ2-2; D tentatively reads TRBD1 or TRBD2 (7 bases each). The CDR3 has 19 amino acids. The ends were cut back, 4 bases at V and 3 bases at J, with 24 bases in the middle. The germline CDR1 and CDR2 sequences are LGHNA and YSLEER. This chain's CDR3 is CASSRGRGAGAVDTGELFF. DNA of the CDR3: TGCGCCAGCAGCCGGGGCAGGGGGGCGGGGGCTGTGGACACCGGGGAGCTGTTTTTT.

This clonotype was found many times. This chain joins TRBV6-6 and TRBJ2-2; no firm D call. The V and J ends lost 5 bases and 6 bases respectively, with 4 bases between them. CDR3 length equals 11 residues. Germline CDR1 is MNHNY and CDR2 is SVGAGI (reference sequence). The CDR3 here is CASSKPGELFF. The CDR3 nucleotides are TGTGCCAGCAGTAAGCCCGGGGAGCTGTTTTTT.

This clonotype came up many times. The chain links TRBV7-2 to TRBJ1-4, with a tentative D call TRBD1 (6 bases). Trimming took off 5 bases at V and 2 bases at J, with 15 bases between the two ends. Germline V CDR1 and CDR2: SGHTA, FQGNSA. The CDR3 has 16 amino acids. The CDR3 region has the DNA TGTGCCAGCAGCGTAGGCGTTGGACAGACTAATGAAAAACTGTTTTTT. Protein sequence: CASSVGVGQTNEKLFF. Together with reference TRBV7-2 and TRBJ1-4, the CDR3 gives the full variable domain: GAGVSQSPSNKVTEKGKDVELRCDPISGHTALYWYRQSLGQGLEFLIYFQGNSAPDKSGLPSDRFSAERTGGSVSTLTIQRTQQEDSAVYLCASSVGVGQTNEKLFFGSGTQLSVL.

This clonotype was found many times. This sequence joins TRBV20-1 and TRBJ2-1, with 8 bases fitting TRBD1. The CDR3 is made up of 14 amino acids. J lost 5 bases, V lost 5 bases, and 8 bases had no gene match. Germline V CDR1 and CDR2: DFQATT, SNEGSKA (reference sequence). The CDR3 region is CSASWTGSDNEQFF. DNA of the CDR3: TGCAGTGCTTCCTGGACAGGGTCCGACAATGAGCAGTTCTTC.

This clonotype was counted many times. This sequence joins TRBV29-1 and TRBJ2-5, with 10 bases matching TRBD1. J was trimmed by 11 bases and V by 1 base; bases with no gene match: 13. Germline V gene lookup returns CDR1 SQVTM and CDR2 ANQGSEA. The CDR3 is 15 residues long. The CDR3 DNA reads TGCAGCGTTGAAGCCGGACAGGGGGAGACTTGGCCGCAGTACTTC. This encodes CSVEAGQGETWPQYF.

This clonotype came up many times. This chain connects TRBV5-1 to TRBJ2-7; D is undetermined. The V gene lost 3 bases and the J gene lost 0 bases, with 7 bases spanning the gap. CDR3 length: 13 amino acids. The germline CDR1 and CDR2 sequences are SGHRS and YFSETQ. The CDR3 sequence is CASSSGHSYEQYF. The CDR3 DNA follows: TGCGCCAGCAGCTCTGGCCACTCCTACGAGCAGTACTTC.

This clonotype was recorded many times. V gene TRBV5-5 combines with J gene TRBJ2-5; D uncertain. Trimming took 0 bases from V and 5 from J, leaving 8 bases between them. The CDR3 has 13 residues. Germline CDR1 is SGHKS and CDR2 is YYEKEE (reference sequence). Here the CDR3 DNA reads TGTGCCAGCAGCTTGGACCCCCTGGAGACCCAGTACTTC. Its translation: CASSLDPLETQYF.

This clonotype showed up many times. The gene calls are TRBV7-2 and TRBJ2-2; D is possibly TRBD2 (6 bases). The CDR3 contains 15 residues. Germline CDR1 is SGHTA and CDR2 is FQGNSA. V was cut by 7 bases and J by 1 base, with 13 bases left in between. CDR3 sequence reads: CASTVMGGNTGELFF. CDR3 nucleotide sequence: TGTGCCAGCACCGTCATGGGAGGGAACACCGGGGAGCTGTTTTTT.

This clonotype was seen ten or more times. This chain connects TRBV6-1 to TRBJ2-1; 9 bases match TRBD2. V was pared by 6 bases and J by 4 bases, with 10 bases of the junction left unmatched. This CDR3 has 16 residues. Germline CDR1 and CDR2: MNHNS and SASEGT. CDR3 coding DNA: TGTGCCAGCAGCAGAGTAGCGGGAGTAGGGTACAATGAGCAGTTCTTC. Encoded protein: CASSRVAGVGYNEQFF.

With regard to this clonotype: A read error may explain this, as a much larger clone is one base away. This chain links TRBV10-3 with TRBJ2-7, with D perhaps matching TRBD2 (6 bases). Germline V CDR1 and CDR2: ENHRY, SYGVKD. The V end was cut by 8 bases, the J end by 2 bases, with 19 bases between. This CDR3 comprises 15 residues. Written as DNA, the CDR3 is TGTGCCATCGGCGGGGTCGGAGGACTGGCCTACGAGCAGTACTTC. It yields the protein CAIGGVGGLAYEQYF.

This clonotype was found many times. The gene calls are TRBV12-3 or TRBV12-4 and TRBJ2-5, with 7 bases aligning to TRBD1. The CDR3 sequence is 14 residues long. V trimming: 3 bases; J trimming: 4 bases; junction bases outside the gene matches: 5. In DNA form, the CDR3 reads TGTGCCAGCAGTTTCGGGACAGACCCAGAGACCCAGTACTTC. Amino acids: CASSFGTDPETQYF.